Ten or more counts support the clone carrying this T cell receptor (beta chain). This sample stems from a study of spatial heterogeneity in lung cancer. Time point denoted: blood at routine non-recurrence follow-up after resection. The sequenced material consisted of unsorted whole RNA from tumor, nontumor lung or frozen PBMC. The CDR3 sequence is 13 residues long. The germline V and J ends were trimmed by 5 bases and 1 base, with 7 bases remaining between them. Germline V gene lookup returns CDR1 SGHTA and CDR2 FQGNSA. TCRdb independently ran MiXCR on the 5' RACE reads; one entry per CDR3 protein. The sample includes roughly 120,000 distinct CDR3 sequences, more than 9% seen only once; the top ten take about 15%.

This clonotype was sampled from a male donor with early-stage non-small cell lung cancer. V and J are TRBV7-2 and TRBJ2-3, with D hard to call. The specimen comprised PBMCs, sampled at follow-up. Written as DNA, the CDR3 is TGTGCCAGCAGCAGACCCCGCACAGATACGCAGTATTTT. Protein sequence: CASSRPRTDTQYF.